The T cell receptor (beta chain) under discussion was sequenced for a study of cytomegalovirus exposure and HLA in healthy donors. As for the study in general: Early on, a data release was issued that held roughly 80 million unique TCRs from HLA-typed donors.

Nominal health characterized the donors when sampled, though unrecorded immune exposures were likely. PCR used 60 Vbeta primers and 13 Jbeta primers. TCRdb's copy holds only in-frame clones and misses some; the assay was immunoSEQ multiplex PCR. The sample has approximately 76,000 clones, 79% seen once. The CDR3 has 13 amino acids. V lost 1 base and J 4 bases, leaving 7 bases between the germline ends. The germline gives CDR1 SGHNT, CDR2 YENEEA. Findings and limits, study-wide: The HLA-A and HLA-B alleles of most subjects were reportedly predicted accurately from TCR beta sequences.

This clone has just one count. Its matching antigen is unknown. This receptor was obtained from a man aged 30 to 45 in good health and CMV-seronegative. The genes are TRBV11-3 and TRBJ2-5; D is perhaps TRBD1 (5 bases). Sequenced input: PBMCs. The CDR3 here is CASSLGGLETQYF. CDR3 nucleotide sequence: TGTGCCAGCAGCTTAGGGGGCTTAGAGACCCAGTACTTC.